Here is one T cell receptor beta chain with its context. This sample was taken from a study of blood T cell repertoires in COVID-19. Study-level background: The United States, Italy and Spain provided the acute and convalescent COVID-19 samples. PBMCs, B-cell-depleted T cells, or T cells provided the cDNA or gDNA that made up the material.

With 0 bases removed from V and 7 bases from J, the gap between germline ends came to 11 bases. The CDR3 runs 15 residues. Looked up from germline, CDR1 is SGHRS and CDR2 is YFSETQ. In the source study's methods: The assay estimated nucleated cells by amplifying reference gene primers. Generated by immunoSEQ multiplex PCR, the TCRdb table keeps only in-frame clones and is missing some. That table is the source of V, J and clone size, and D and trimming were worked out from the DNA. The profile shows 200,000 to 250,000 clones, roughly nine tenths of them singletons. The sample comprised peripheral blood. The rearrangement uses TRBV5-1 and TRBJ1-6; D is ambiguous. The sequence was collected from a man aged 55 to 70 with acute or convalescent COVID-19. CDR3 in amino acids: CASSLEERLNSPLHF. DNA for the CDR3: TGCGCCAGCAGCTTGGAAGAGCGCCTGAATTCACCCCTCCACTTT.